Sequencing of this T cell receptor (beta chain) was carried out in a study of T cells in Graves' hyperthyroidism and ophthalmopathy. Study overall: Peripheral blood was collected at initial diagnosis, before any treatment.

At least ten counts were recorded for this clonotype. With a duration under 2 months, the hyperthyroidism was newly diagnosed in patients aged 18 to 65. Patients showing uncontrolled infection, other autoimmune disease, pregnancy or lactation were ineligible. PBMCs were sourced from around 10 ml fresh peripheral blood. CDR1 and CDR2 from the germline V gene are SNHLY and FYNNEI. With 9 bases removed from V and 4 bases from J, the gap between germline ends came to 13 bases. The length of the CDR3 is 14 residues. TCR beta CDR3 sequences were amplified from RNA transcripts. A first-round RT-PCR of the TCR CDR3 used the HTBI primer set. TCRdb re-called the multiplex PCR reads with MiXCR, one entry per CDR3 protein. The table lists around 500,000 distinct CDR3 sequences, approximately 14% of them singletons, with approximately 13% in the top ten.

The chain joins TRBV2 to TRBJ1-6; tentatively, D is TRBD1 (6 bases). Input material: blood. The source of this sequence is a woman aged 40 to 55 with Graves' hyperthyroidism. CDR3 amino acids: CARARTDYNSPLHF. In DNA, the CDR3 is TGTGCCAGAGCCCGGACAGATTATAATTCACCCCTCCACTTT.